This TCR beta chain was sequenced for a study of blood T cell repertoires in COVID-19. J was trimmed by 0 bases and V by 6 bases; bases with no gene match: 7. CDR3 length: 16 residues. Germline V gene lookup returns CDR1 SGHVS and CDR2 FQNEAQ. Source study methods: Amplified reference gene primers provided the basis for estimating nucleated cell counts. Method: immunoSEQ multiplex PCR; TCRdb's copy keeps in-frame clones and lacks some. V, J and clone size derive from that table, while D and trimming were established from the DNA sequence. The data hold 100,000 to 120,000 clones, with over 80% observed a single time.

This TCR came from a woman aged 70-85 years with acute or convalescent COVID-19. This chain joins TRBV7-8 and TRBJ2-3; TRBD2 agrees at 9 bases. The sequenced material came from peripheral blood. The CDR3 DNA follows: TGTGCCAGCAGTCCGCGGGGGGGCGCTAGCACAGATACGCAGTATTTT. Protein: CASSPRGGASTDTQYF.